This TCR beta chain emerged from a study of a mutant IDH1 vaccine in newly diagnosed glioma. Study in general: Beginning 4-6 weeks after radiotherapy alone, or with temozolomide cycles, vaccination took place. Study-level results: Pseudoprogression appeared unlinked to shifts in leading peripheral T cell clonotypes.

The CDR3 totals 10 residues. Looked up from germline, CDR1 is ENHRY and CDR2 is SYGVKD. As for time point: week 11, during vaccination. Vaccine doses each comprised 300 ug of mutant IDH1 20-mer peptide, with topical imiquimod. Patients carried new grade 3 or 4 IDH1-mutant astrocytomas lacking nuclear ATRX. Sequenced by immunoSEQ multiplex PCR; TCRdb stores in-frame clones only, minus some. The data show 20,000 to 25,000 clones, just under 90% seen once. To note about this clone: Its target is unknown. One junction end disagrees with the germline gene, perhaps due to a read error.

Sequenced here: PBMCs, sampled from a glioma patient whose treatment included an IDH1 peptide vaccine. The sequence derives from a woman in her thirties or forties with glioma. The chain uses TRBV10-3 and TRBJ2-7; no reliable D call. CDR3 nucleotide sequence: TGTGCCATCAGTGAGGGAAGAGCAGACTTC. It translates to CAISEGRADF.